The T cell receptor (beta chain) described here comes from a study of blood T cell repertoires in COVID-19. At the level of the study: The United States, Italy and Spain provided the acute and convalescent COVID-19 samples. From T cells, B-cell-depleted T cells, or PBMCs came the material, which was cDNA or gDNA.

The method was immunoSEQ multiplex PCR; TCRdb's version includes in-frame clones alone and lacks a portion of them. This sample carries 310,000 or so clones, roughly 90% of them seen once, and the ten largest clones take about 6.8%. The germline V gene has CDR1 MGHDK and CDR2 SYGVNS. The trim removed 1 base at V and 6 bases at J, leaving 7 bases unmatched. CDR3 size: 15 residues. Sequences were obtained from peripheral blood. V usage is TRBV25-1 and J usage is TRBJ1-2; 8 nucleotides agree with TRBD1. The receptor was derived from a man younger than 30 who had recovered from COVID-19. This chain's CDR3 is CASSESAGGMDGYTF. CDR3 bases: TGTGCCAGCAGTGAATCGGCAGGGGGCATGGATGGCTACACCTTC.